The rows below give T cell receptor beta chains drawn from one sample of a study of cytomegalovirus exposure and HLA in healthy donors. This table comes from immunoSEQ multiplex PCR, and its TCRdb copy is limited to in-frame clones, with some not included. The sample contains 140,000 to 150,000 clones, 60% to 85% of which appear only once. The sequenced sample was PBMCs. These receptors all stem from a man in his forties in good health and CMV-seropositive. Each CDR3 is given without its conserved first and last residue. Fields, in order: V gene, CDR3 protein.

TRBV12-5 ASGLLGGTEQY
TRBV7-8 ASSRTGQSSGNTIY
TRBV19 ASSVGASYNEQF
TRBV11-3 ASSLEAGLAGGEQF
TRBV5-6 ASSPRWSSDTQY
TRBV6-6 ASSPGQASSNEQF
TRBV9 ASSVYGGVEDTQY
TRBV9 ASSVRASLRDTQY
TRBV11-3 ASSLGLRGEQY
TRBV6-6 ASSSFGQRDTEAF
TRBV28 ASSLKGYEQY
TRBV7-9 ASSTDRVGSPLH
TRBV12-5 ASGLGRANYGYT
TRBV5-1 ASSYFSGTDTQY
TRBV18 ASSPPGQGAGNTIY
TRBV2 ASIREGRRYEQY
TRBV5-4 ASSYDGTQPQH
TRBV6-5 ASSWDSSSYNEQF
TRBV5-5 ASSLAGTGIYEQY
TRBV5-5 ASTPGPGQAGSYNEQF
TRBV4-1 ASSQYSGRDENSQY
TRBV5-1 ASSPTGNYEQY
TRBV7-2 ASSFSTGGIYEQY
TRBV5-4 ASSLTGGGKNIQY
TRBV15 ATSRAGQGINEQF
TRBV28 ASSLQAGSYEQY